Presented here are 20 T cell receptor beta chains from one specimen sequenced in a study of shared clonotypes between healthy human individuals (dated by TCRdb to between 2020 and 2021). CD8 naive samples were obtained by positive selection for CCR7 among CD45RO-negative cells, yielding a CD45RA+CCR7+ population from which TemRA cells were excluded. Library method: the immunoSEQ multiplex PCR assay. TCRdb limited this immuneACCESS table to in-frame rearrangements with V and J called. A share of clones is missing; checked studies link under half to unresolved V genes, and the rest is unexplained. This sample lists nearly 2 million clones; just under 95% were detected once. The ten largest clones capture approximately 1.2% of the sample. Source material: naive CD8+ T cells sorted from blood. The meaning of the sample's cell subset or site label: CD45RA+CCR7+. The receptors originated from a man younger than 35 in good health.

This chain uses TRBV6-6 with TRBJ2-7; either TRBD1 or TRBD2 may fit D (5 bases each). From germline, CDR1 is MNHNY and CDR2 SVGAGI (reference sequence). Deletions cut 5 bases from V and 6 bases from J, with 14 bases between. This CDR3 has 13 residues. The CDR3 loop is CASSRDGRSEQYF. CDR3 sequence (DNA): TGTGCCAGCAGTAGGGACGGGCGGTCCGAGCAGTACTTC.

The V gene is TRBV27, the J gene TRBJ2-7; perhaps D is TRBD1 or TRBD2 (5 bases each). This CDR3 contains 15 residues. Germline V gene lookup returns CDR1 MNHEY and CDR2 SMNVEV (reference sequence). Deletions cut 5 bases from V and 7 bases from J, with 21 bases between. CDR3 DNA sequence: TGTGCCAGCAGTCATTTGGCTCCCGGGGCCCCAGAGCAGTACTTC. Its protein product is CASSHLAPGAPEQYF.

The table lists this clone with a count of one. The rearrangement joins TRBV19 to TRBJ1-4; possibly TRBD1 for D (5 bases). Trimming removed 2 bases from V and 7 bases from J, with 14 bases in between. The CDR3 is 15 residues long. Germline lookup yields CDR1 LNHDA and CDR2 SQIVND (reference sequence). As DNA, the CDR3 is TGTGCCAGTAGTATACTCGGGGCATCGCTTGAAAAACTGTTTTTT. Translated: CASSILGASLEKLFF.

The V gene is TRBV5-1, the J gene TRBJ2-1; maybe TRBD1 (5 bases). Germline-derived CDR1 and CDR2 are SGHRS and YFSETQ. The CDR3 spans 15 residues. The V end was cut by 1 base, the J end by 3 bases, with 11 bases between. The CDR3 here is CASSLRGTDYNEQFF. The CDR3 bases are TGCGCCAGCAGCTTGAGGGGAACAGACTACAATGAGCAGTTCTTC.

The chain links TRBV21-1 to TRBJ2-7; the DNA was not used to check the table's D call, TRBD2. TRBV21-1 is termed a pseudogene. The CDR3 runs 11 residues. DNA for the CDR3: TGTGCCAGCAGCCCTTTCTACGAGCAGTACTTC. Translating it yields CASSPFYEQYF.

This chain uses TRBV11-2 with TRBJ2-5; no reliable D call. Germline CDR1 reads SGHAT; CDR2 reads FQNNGV. Trimming took off 5 bases at V and 4 bases at J, with 11 bases between the two ends. The CDR3 runs 13 residues. CDR3 in amino acids: CASSLTVGETQYF. CDR3 bases: TGTGCCAGCAGCCTTACTGTCGGAGAGACCCAGTACTTC. Combining the CDR3 with reference TRBV11-2 and TRBJ2-5 gives the whole variable domain EAGVAQSPRYKIIEKRQSVAFWCNPISGHATLYWYQQILGQGPKLLIQFQNNGVVDDSQLPKDRFSAERLKGVDSTLKIQPAKLEDSAVYLCASSLTVGETQYFGPGTRLLVL.

The J gene is TRBJ1-2, the V gene TRBV4-3; D possibly corresponds to TRBD1 (5 bases). The ends were cut back, 3 bases at V and 4 bases at J, with 18 bases in the middle. Germline V gene sequence: CDR1 LGHNA, CDR2 YSLEER. CDR3 length: 16 amino acids. The CDR3 region is CASSQIGVPLGYGYTF. The CDR3 nucleotides read TGCGCCAGCAGCCAGATAGGGGTACCTTTAGGCTATGGCTACACCTTC.

V gene TRBV7-9 combines with J gene TRBJ1-2; D uncertain. CDR3 length: 17 residues. With 3 bases removed from V and 2 bases from J, the gap between germline ends came to 19 bases. Germline-derived CDR1 and CDR2 are SEHNR and FQNEAQ (reference sequence). This CDR3 is CASSFDRSGRTNYGYTF. In DNA, the CDR3 is TGTGCCAGCAGCTTTGACCGATCGGGCCGGACGAACTATGGCTACACCTTC.

This chain uses TRBV11-3 with TRBJ2-1; D possibly corresponds to TRBD2 (6 bases). The germline V gene has CDR1 SGHNT and CDR2 YENEEA. This CDR3 region has 13 residues. Between the trimmed V and J ends, which lost 2 bases and 10 bases, there was a span of 12 bases. The CDR3, as DNA: TGTGCCAGCAGCTTATTCGGGAGTGAGGAGCAGTTCTTC. Protein product: CASSLFGSEEQFF. The variable domain in full, with the rest retrieved from reference TRBV11-3 and TRBJ2-1, is EAGVVQSPRYKIIEKKQPVAFWCNPISGHNTLYWYLQNLGQGPELLIRYENEEAVDDSQLPKDRFSAERLKGVDSTLKIQPAELGDSAVYLCASSLFGSEEQFFGPGTRLTVL.

Only a few counts were recorded for this clone. V is TRBV27 and J is TRBJ1-2; D unresolved. V was shortened by 2 bases and J by 4 bases, with 8 bases between the two germline ends. This CDR3 has 13 residues. CDR1 is MNHEY and CDR2 is SMNVEV in the germline V gene (reference sequence). CDR3 DNA sequence: TGTGCCAGCAGTTTAGGACGGATCTATGGCTACACCTTC. Residues: CASSLGRIYGYTF.

The DNA for the CDR3 is TGCGCCAGCAGCCCCCAACCCGCTAGCGGATACGAGCAGTACTTC. Translating gives CASSPQPASGYEQYF. The chain couples TRBV4-1 to TRBJ2-7, with 7 nucleotides matching TRBD2. The CDR3 length is 15 residues. Germline CDR1 is MGHRA and CDR2 is YSYEKL. With 4 bases clipped from V and 4 bases from J, the junction kept 10 bases outside the gene matches.

The chain recombines TRBV4-1 with TRBJ2-3; 7 positions match TRBD1. The CDR3 spans 17 residues. Germline CDR1 and CDR2: MGHRA and YSYEKL. V lost 0 bases, J lost 3 bases, and 9 bases stayed unmatched. The DNA for the CDR3 is TGCGCCAGCAGCCAAGAAGGGGTGGCAGGGGGTACAGATACGCAGTATTTT. Its translation: CASSQEGVAGGTDTQYF.

Notes on this clone: The identical CDR3 is also encoded by other nucleotide sequences in the sample. V gene TRBV7-6 combines with J gene TRBJ2-3, with D perhaps being TRBD1 or TRBD2 (6 bases each). With 0 bases removed from V and 0 bases from J, the gap between germline ends came to 7 bases. CDR1 SGHVS and CDR2 FNYEAQ come from the germline V gene. The CDR3 loop spans 15 amino acids. The chain's CDR3 is CASSLAGGSTDTQYF. The CDR3, as DNA: TGTGCCAGCAGCTTAGCGGGGGGCAGCACAGATACGCAGTATTTT.

The chain has TRBV7-9 and TRBJ2-7, with 9 bases lining up with TRBD1. The CDR3 consists of 17 residues. J gave up 3 bases and V 5 bases, and 14 bases lay outside the gene matches. Germline assignment: CDR1 SEHNR and CDR2 FQNEAQ (reference sequence). The CDR3 bases are TGTGCCAGCAGCCCATCGACAGGGGGAAGCGAGCGCTACGAGCAGTACTTC. This codes for CASSPSTGGSERYEQYF.

Here the CDR3 DNA reads TGTGCCAGCAGTTCGACCCTCTTAGGGGGGGGAGCCTATGGCTACACCTTC. Its translation is CASSSTLLGGGAYGYTF. The rearrangement joins TRBV28 to TRBJ1-2; possibly TRBD1 for D (6 bases). V dropped 4 bases and J dropped 4 bases, with 22 bases sitting between them. Germline V gives CDR1 MDHEN, CDR2 SYDVKM. The CDR3 has 17 residues.

The rearrangement links TRBV5-1 to TRBJ2-7, with a possible D match to TRBD2 (5 bases). Germline CDR1 and CDR2: SGHRS and YFSETQ. This CDR3 contains 15 residues. Trimming removed 4 bases from V and 0 bases from J, with 14 bases in between. In nucleotides, the CDR3 is TGCGCCAGCAGCCCCGTAGGTAGCGTCTCCTACGAGCAGTACTTC. Translation gives CASSPVGSVSYEQYF.

The chain combines TRBV5-6 with TRBJ2-1, with D possibly TRBD1 on 5 matching bases. This CDR3 contains 16 residues. The germline V and J ends were trimmed by 0 bases and 2 bases, with 12 bases remaining between them. The germline gives CDR1 SGHDT, CDR2 YYEEEE. The CDR3 sequence is CASSLGARVAYNEQFF. Written as DNA, the CDR3 is TGTGCCAGCAGCTTGGGCGCCAGGGTCGCCTACAATGAGCAGTTCTTC.

The V gene is TRBV28, the J gene TRBJ2-1; the D gene is possibly TRBD1 (6 bases). The CDR3 is 13 amino acids. With 3 bases removed from V and 10 bases from J, the gap between germline ends came to 13 bases. CDR1 and CDR2 (germline): MDHEN, SYDVKM. CDR3 amino acids: CASSFPQGKEQFF. In nucleotides, the CDR3 is TGTGCCAGCAGTTTCCCACAGGGCAAAGAGCAGTTCTTC.

This clone was seen once. This CDR3 is CASGIPGLAGAGELFF. The DNA for the CDR3 is TGTGCCAGCGGCATTCCGGGACTAGCGGGAGCCGGGGAGCTGTTTTTT. V usage is TRBV7-9 and J usage is TRBJ2-2, with 14 bases that match TRBD2. The CDR3 consists of 16 residues. The V segment lost 8 bases and the J segment 6 bases; nucleotides outside the gene matches: 8. Germline assignment: CDR1 SEHNR and CDR2 FQNEAQ (reference sequence).

The count of this clone is one. The chain has TRBV5-6 and TRBJ1-2, with a tentative D call TRBD1 (6 bases). Germline V CDR1 and CDR2: SGHDT, YYEEEE. Trimming removed 5 bases from V and 4 bases from J, with 12 bases in between. This CDR3 spans 13 amino acids. The CDR3, as DNA: TGTGCCAGCAGACAGGGAGAGGTCTATGGCTACACCTTC. Its translation: CASRQGEVYGYTF.